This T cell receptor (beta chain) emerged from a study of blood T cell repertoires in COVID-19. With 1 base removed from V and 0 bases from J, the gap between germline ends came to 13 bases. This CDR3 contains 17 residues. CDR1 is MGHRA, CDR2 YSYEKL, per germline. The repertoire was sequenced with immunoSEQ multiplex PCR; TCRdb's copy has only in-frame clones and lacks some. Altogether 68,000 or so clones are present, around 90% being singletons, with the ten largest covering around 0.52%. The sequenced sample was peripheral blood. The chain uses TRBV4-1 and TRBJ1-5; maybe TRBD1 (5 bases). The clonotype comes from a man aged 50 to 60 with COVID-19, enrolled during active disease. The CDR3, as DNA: TGCGCCAGCAGCCAAGGGCCCAGGGTATCTAGCAATCAGCCCCAGCATTTT. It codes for CASSQGPRVSSNQPQHF.